This record looks at one T cell receptor beta chain sequence and its context. Two consecutive negative NP/OP PCR tests, clearance, or resolved symptoms defined Cohort 3 recovery. V lost 3 bases, J lost 8 bases, and 12 bases stayed unmatched. Per germline, CDR1 SGHDN and CDR2 FVKESK. This CDR3 comprises 16 residues. This sample is part of a study of blood T cell repertoires in COVID-19. Original methodology: Amplifying reference gene primers gave estimates of nucleated cell counts. Assay used: immunoSEQ multiplex PCR; TCRdb lists only in-frame clones, some missing. Clonal size and the V and J genes are those of that table, whereas D and trimming came from the DNA. The profile shows about 130,000 clones, roughly 83% of them singletons.

This TCR was recovered from a man aged 50 or older who had recovered from COVID-19. Sequenced input: PBMCs or T cells enriched from blood (not recorded which). The gene calls are TRBV14 and TRBJ2-1, with 8 bases aligning to TRBD2. CDR3 DNA sequence: TGTGCCAGCAGCCAGGCTCGGGGGGGCGCTATGGATGAGCAGTTCTTC. This translates into CASSQARGGAMDEQFF.